This T cell receptor beta chain was recorded in a study of T cell responses to AZD1222 COVID-19 vaccine. Study-wide context: Second doses that came at about 4 or about 12 weeks were put together. Findings and limits, study-wide: The number of AZD1222 recipients seropositive at baseline was only 6 or 7. No day 14 peak samples; only post-peak repertoires were characterized.

Here immunoSEQ multiplex PCR was the method, and the copy in TCRdb shows in-frame clones only, minus some. Altogether fewer than 110,000 clones are present, roughly 87% being singletons, with the ten largest covering 3.5% to 4.5%. Points on this clone: No antigen is known for it.

Germline V gives CDR1 SGHDT, CDR2 YYEEEE. The CDR3 contains 17 residues. Trimming at V came to 1 base and at J to 5 bases, leaving 9 bases not matched to a gene. The chain uses TRBV5-6 and TRBJ1-2; 12 bases match TRBD1. Source: peripheral blood, taken on day 0 of AZD1222 vaccination. The clonotype comes from an adult in good health. The CDR3 nucleotides read TGTGCCAGCAGCTTGTCGGGGACAGGGGGCGGTAAATATGGCTACACCTTC. Protein sequence: CASSLSGTGGGKYGYTF.